These 7 T cell receptor beta chains share one sample of origin, sequenced in a study of T cells in women clearing cervical HPV infection. The protocol was immunoSEQ multiplex PCR, while the TCRdb copy is restricted to in-frame clones and leaves out a portion. The sample has roughly 18,000 clones. The sample was blood buffy coat. The receptors derive from a woman between 18 and 69 years old with a cervical HPV16 infection that either progressed to CIN3+ or cleared (not recorded which).

Notes on this clone: The CDR3 end is not reached by the read, which stops 3 residues before it; the germline J gene fills it in. The chain links TRBV20-1 to TRBJ2-3, with a possible D match to TRBD2 (6 bases). Germline loops: CDR1 DFQATT, CDR2 SNEGSKA (reference sequence). This CDR3 spans 15 amino acids. Trimming left V 6 bases short and J 1 base short, with 17 bases between. Partial CDR3 DNA: TGCAGTGCCGATCTTAGCGGTATTGGCACAGATACG. Translated: CSADLSGIGTDT. The whole CDR3 is CSADLSGIGTDTQYF.

Comments on this clone: The missing CDR3 end, 3 residues past where the read stops, is filled in from the germline J gene. The V and J genes are TRBV7-2 and TRBJ1-1; D perhaps matches TRBD1 (6 bases). The CDR3 extends over 13 amino acids. Trimming took off 6 bases at V and 3 bases at J, with 11 bases between the two ends. Per the germline V gene, CDR1 is SGHTA and CDR2 is FQGNSA. This chain's CDR3 is CASSYRADTEAFF. The sequenced part of the CDR3 DNA is TGTGCCAGCAGTTACAGGGCTGACACTGAA.

A remark on this clone: The observed sequence ends 3 residues before the CDR3 terminus, with the missing tail filled in from the germline J gene. The chain recombines TRBV28 with TRBJ2-3; 8 bases are shared with TRBD2. This CDR3 has 17 residues. CDR1 and CDR2 from the germline V gene are MDHEN and SYDVKM. J gave up 0 bases and V 7 bases, and 12 bases lay outside the gene matches. The CDR3 here is CASTTMGAGGSTDTQYF. The CDR3 bases that were read are TGTGCCAGCACCACAATGGGTGCGGGGGGAAGCACAGATACG. The entire variable domain, with the rest obtained from reference TRBV28 and TRBJ2-3, is as follows: DVKVTQSSRYLVKRTGEKVFLECVQDMDHENMFWYRQDPGLGLRLIYFSYDVKMKEKGDIPEGYSVSREKKERFSLILESASTNQTSMYLCASTTMGAGGSTDTQYFGPGTRLTVL.

Of note for this clone: The read finishes 3 residues shy of the CDR3 end, and the germline J gene is used to complete it. The chain combines TRBV7-3 with TRBJ2-2, with 7 bases that match TRBD1. The V segment lost 1 base and the J segment 2 bases; nucleotides outside the gene matches: 4. The CDR3 is 16 amino acids. CDR1 is SGHTA and CDR2 is FQGTGA in the germline V gene. The sequenced part of the CDR3 DNA is TGTGCCAGCAGCTTAATGGGGACAGTTAACACCGGGGAG. Translating gives CASSLMGTVNTGE. The entire CDR3 protein is CASSLMGTVNTGELFF.

As regards this clone: The read terminates 3 residues ahead of where the CDR3 ends, so the germline J gene completes it. The chain carries TRBV19 and TRBJ2-1; D not resolved. Trimming pared 6 bases from V and 4 bases from J, leaving 16 bases between. Germline V gives CDR1 LNHDA, CDR2 SQIVND (reference sequence). CDR3 size: 15 residues. The CDR3 spells CASSAGDSPYNEQFF. CDR3 bases read: TGTGCCAGTAGCGCCGGCGACTCTCCTTACAATGAG.

Points on this clone: The read comes to an end 3 residues before the CDR3 does, leaving the germline J gene to fill in the end. Other DNA sequences in this sample translate to the same CDR3. This sequence joins TRBV19 and TRBJ2-5; perhaps TRBD2 as D (6 bases). Germline V gene data show CDR1 as LNHDA and CDR2 as SQIVND (reference sequence). The CDR3 has 15 amino acids. Trimming left V 4 bases short and J 4 bases short, with 16 bases between. CDR3 amino acids: CASSRAGQGGETQYF. CDR3 bases read: TGTGCCAGTAGTAGAGCTGGCCAGGGAGGAGAGACC.

About this clone: The missing CDR3 end, 3 residues past where the read stops, is filled in from the germline J gene. V and J are TRBV5-1 and TRBJ2-3; TRBD1 is a possible D gene (5 bases). Germline V gene lookup returns CDR1 SGHRS and CDR2 YFSETQ. The CDR3 has 18 residues. Trimming cost V 0 bases and J 1 base, with 18 bases left between them. CDR3 protein: CASSLAGSIGSRTDTQYF. Incomplete CDR3 DNA: TGCGCCAGCAGCTTGGCAGGGTCCATCGGCTCCCGCACAGATACG. Full variable domain (remainder filled in from reference TRBV5-1 and TRBJ2-3): KAGVTQTPRYLIKTRGQQVTLSCSPISGHRSVSWYQQTPGQGLQFLFEYFSETQRNKGNFPGRFSGRQFSNSRSEMNVSTLELGDSALYLCASSLAGSIGSRTDTQYFGPGTRLTVL.